The sequence of this T cell receptor beta chain was determined in a study of blood T cell repertoires in COVID-19. Study-wide context: T cells, B-cell-depleted T cells, or PBMCs supplied cDNA or gDNA.

V dropped 2 bases and J dropped 10; count of bases not matched to a gene: 9. From germline, CDR1 is LGHDT and CDR2 YNNKEL (reference sequence). The CDR3 sequence is 15 residues long. In the authors' methods: Estimated nucleated cell counts came from reference gene primer amplification. Assay: immunoSEQ multiplex PCR; the TCRdb copy retains only in-frame clones and omits some. V, J and clone size derive from that table, while D and trimming were established from the DNA sequence. The repertoire has 47,000 or so clones, around 86% of them found once; the top ten carry about 20%. It was during active infection that Seattle patients were enrolled and then longitudinally followed.

This chain joins TRBV3-1 (or the pseudogene TRBV3-2) and TRBJ2-1, with 9 bases matching TRBD2. The sequenced sample was peripheral blood. The source is a woman of 80 years or more with COVID-19, enrolled during active disease. CDR3 sequence: CASSQSSGDLGEQFF. CDR3 in DNA: TGTGCCAGCAGCCAATCTAGCGGGGACCTCGGGGAGCAGTTCTTC.